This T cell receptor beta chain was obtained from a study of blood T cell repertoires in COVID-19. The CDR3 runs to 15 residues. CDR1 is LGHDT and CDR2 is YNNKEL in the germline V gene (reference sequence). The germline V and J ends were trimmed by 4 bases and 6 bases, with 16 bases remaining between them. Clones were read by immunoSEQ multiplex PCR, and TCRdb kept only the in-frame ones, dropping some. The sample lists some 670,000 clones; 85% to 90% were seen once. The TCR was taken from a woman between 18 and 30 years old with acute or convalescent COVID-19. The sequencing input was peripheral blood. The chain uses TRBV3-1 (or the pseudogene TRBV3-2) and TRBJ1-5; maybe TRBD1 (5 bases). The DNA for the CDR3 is TGTGCCAGCAGCCCCCCGGGGGGGGAGGGTCAGCCCCAGCATTTT. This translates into CASSPPGGEGQPQHF.